The text below deals with one T cell receptor (beta chain). The entry originates in a study of cytomegalovirus exposure and HLA in healthy donors. CDR1 and CDR2 (germline): SGDLS, YYNGEE. V was clipped by 2 bases and J by 3 bases; unmatched bases: 0. There are 15 residues in the CDR3. In the PCR, 60 Vbeta and 13 Jbeta primers were used. This table comes from immunoSEQ multiplex PCR, and its TCRdb copy is limited to in-frame clones, with some not included. The sample has 200,000 or so clones. The receptor's source is a girl aged 2 to 10 in good health and CMV-seropositive. This chain uses TRBV9 with TRBJ2-1; 12 nucleotides match TRBD2. The specimen was PBMCs. The DNA for the CDR3 is TGTGCCAGCAGCGTGACTAGCGGGAGCTACAATGAGCAGTTCTTC. This encodes CASSVTSGSYNEQFF.